Detailed here is one TCR beta chain. There is no known antigen for this receptor. There are no base qualities to consult, and no much larger clone falls within one base. According to the germline V gene, CDR1 reads MDHEN and CDR2 reads SYDVKM. The junction shows trimming of 1 base on V and 4 bases on J, plus 10 bases between the germline ends. Counted from cysteine to phenylalanine, this CDR3 has 14 amino acids. The retained sequence is limited to the CDR3, 42 bases, with the frame set at the first base. The data were obtained in a study of blood T cell repertoires in COVID-19 (dated by TCRdb to 2018 to 2021). In terms of the full investigation: Collaborator samples came from the United States, Italy and Spain and covered acute and convalescent phases of COVID-19. Samples came from the ongoing ImmuneRACE study (first 160 participants) plus 1,254 subjects from 6 global collaborators. Where available, HLA class I and class II types were obtained from metadata supplied by the sample provider rather than from assay-based typing. The prospective study material was composed of cDNA or gDNA derived from T cells, B-cell-depleted T cells, or PBMCs. A de-identified subject ID, COVID-19 status, age in years and sex were almost always included in the sample metadata. The repertoires were released in a freely available public database intended as a resource for research on the immune response to SARS-CoV-2. Deeply sampled blood TCRbeta repertoires from subjects exposed to, actively infected with, or recovered from COVID-19 were included in the dataset.

The immunoSEQ Assay, a bias-controlled multiplex PCR, was used to amplify TCRbeta CDR3 regions from genomic DNA. Processing in the source paper ran as follows. The number of nucleated cells in each sample was estimated from the amplification of reference gene primers within the assay. Sequence reads were collapsed and filtered to measure the absolute abundance of every unique TCRbeta CDR3 rearrangement. For each sample, productive Simpson clonality was calculated as the square root of Simpson's diversity index over productive rearrangements. TCRdb took over this immuneACCESS table, retaining in-frame rearrangements with V and J assigned. Such tables are incomplete; in checked studies, under half of the missing clones stem from an unresolved V gene, and the remainder is unexplained. That table supplies the V and J calls and clone size; D and trimming were determined from the DNA. Present in this sample are about 190,000 clones, about four fifths of which were seen just once. The ten largest clones represent roughly 3% of the sample.

Participants in the prospective study were aged about 18 to 95 years, lived in over 20 United States geographic areas, and enrolled through a virtual design. Cohort assignment in the prospective study relied on participant-reported clinical history from a screening survey and a study questionnaire. ImmuneRACE Cohort 3 recovered participants were defined by two consecutive negative NP/OP PCR tests, healthcare professional clearance, or symptom resolution. Each participant in the prospective study had whole blood, serum and a nasopharyngeal or oropharyngeal swab collected by mobile phlebotomists. Prospective study participants could optionally give additional blood draws and questionnaires over an approximately 2-month period. Prospective study blood samples were shipped either frozen or at room temperature before DNA extraction. Paper-wide results and their limitations: The amount of clinical and demographic metadata varied by source and participant and was provided uncurated.

Source material: PBMCs or T cells enriched from blood (not recorded which). This TCR derives from a woman aged 25 to 39 who had recovered from COVID-19. The chain joins TRBV28 to TRBJ1-2; D gene: possibly TRBD1, on 5 matching bases. The DNA sequence is given as TGTGCCAGCAGTTTATCGGGACTGGTCTATGGCTACACCTTC. Its protein is CASSLSGLVYGYTF.